These 32 T cell receptor beta chains were all obtained from the same sample, sequenced in a study of shared clonotypes between healthy human individuals. The data were produced by immunoSEQ multiplex PCR, yet TCRdb's version contains in-frame clones alone and is incomplete. The repertoire holds about 2.1 million clones, roughly 91% seen once, with under 2% in the top ten. CD45RO negativity and positive selection for CCR7 defined naive CD8 cells, a population that excluded terminally differentiated effector memory CD45RA+ cells. The sequencing input was naive CD8+ T cells from PBMCs. Source of these receptors: a man younger than 35 in good health. Some clones in this sample may be carry-over from other donors' samples.

The chain couples TRBV28 to TRBJ1-5, with 9 positions matching TRBD1. Germline V CDR1 and CDR2: MDHEN, SYDVKM. Losses at the gene ends were 7 bases for V and 6 bases for J; bases not matched to a gene: 13. CDR3 length equals 16 residues. The CDR3 sequence: CASTHPYRGQGQPQHF. As DNA, the CDR3 is TGTGCCAGCACCCACCCGTACAGGGGGCAGGGTCAGCCCCAGCATTTT.

J is TRBJ2-2 and V is TRBV19, with 11 bases that match TRBD1. Germline V gene lookup returns CDR1 LNHDA and CDR2 SQIVND (reference sequence). With 9 bases clipped from V and 3 bases from J, the junction kept 3 bases outside the gene matches. The CDR3 has 14 residues. The chain's CDR3 is CARSGQGDTGELFF. The CDR3 coding sequence is TGTGCCAGATCGGGACAGGGGGACACCGGGGAGCTGTTTTTT.

The J gene is TRBJ2-5, the V gene TRBV4-2; TRBD1 aligns across 10 bases. The germline V gene encodes CDR1 LGHNA and CDR2 YNFKEQ. The CDR3 consists of 16 residues. Unmatched junction bases numbered 7, after V lost 0 bases and J lost 6 bases. The DNA of the CDR3 is TGTGCCAGCAGCCAAGACCTAGGGACAGGGGATAAGACCCAGTACTTC. Translating it yields CASSQDLGTGDKTQYF.

The chain has TRBV18 and TRBJ2-7; D is possibly TRBD2 (6 bases). Germline V gene lookup returns CDR1 KGHSH and CDR2 LQKENI. The CDR3 runs 15 residues. V lost 4 bases and J 5 bases, leaving 18 bases between the germline ends. In DNA form, the CDR3 reads TGTGCCAGCTCACAAACCGGGCCTCGCGGGAACGAGCAGTACTTC. This sequence encodes CASSQTGPRGNEQYF.

The V call is TRBV4-1, the J call TRBJ2-4; a weak D match, TRBD1 (6 bases). The V gene's germline CDR1 is MGHRA and CDR2 YSYEKL. The CDR3 extends over 16 amino acids. Deletions cut 2 bases from V and 1 base from J, with 12 bases between. CDR3 sequence: CASSQSTGYAKNIQYF. CDR3 sequence (DNA): TGCGCCAGCAGCCAATCAACAGGGTACGCCAAAAACATTCAGTACTTC.

The gene calls are TRBV19 and TRBJ2-7; TRBD2 might be the D (7 bases). The CDR3 is made up of 17 amino acids. V shed 3 bases and J shed 7 bases, with 25 bases lying between them. Germline V gene sequence: CDR1 LNHDA, CDR2 SQIVND (reference sequence). The CDR3 nucleotides read TGTGCCAGTAGTATCGGGGGGCTCAGAGCGGGGTACGCGGAGCAGTACTTC. It yields the protein CASSIGGLRAGYAEQYF.

The chain is built from TRBV11-2 and TRBJ2-7; D perhaps matches TRBD1 (6 bases). V lost 3 bases, J lost 2 bases, and 14 bases lay in between. CDR1 and CDR2 from the germline V gene are SGHAT and FQNNGV. There are 15 residues in the CDR3. This CDR3 reads CASSFPPGVPYEQYF. The CDR3 DNA reads as TGTGCCAGCAGCTTTCCTCCAGGGGTTCCCTACGAGCAGTACTTC.

The chain carries TRBV4-2 and TRBJ2-5; 7 bases match TRBD1. Germline V gene lookup returns CDR1 LGHNA and CDR2 YNFKEQ. With V trimmed by 2 bases and J by 0 bases, 12 bases remained unmatched. This CDR3 is built from 18 residues. CDR3 nucleotides: TGTGCCAGCAGCCAAAGGGGAGAACAGGGGTCGTACCAAGAGACCCAGTACTTC. It encodes CASSQRGEQGSYQETQYF.

The J gene is TRBJ2-3, the V gene TRBV5-1; 7 nucleotides agree with TRBD2. CDR3 length equals 19 residues. The trim removed 0 bases at V and 0 bases at J, leaving 13 bases unmatched. CDR1 SGHRS and CDR2 YFSETQ come from the germline V gene. CDR3 region: CASSLAELALRPSTDTQYF. The CDR3 nucleotides are TGCGCCAGCAGCTTGGCCGAACTAGCGTTACGACCTAGCACAGATACGCAGTATTTT. The full variable domain, its missing parts supplied by reference TRBV5-1 and TRBJ2-3, is KAGVTQTPRYLIKTRGQQVTLSCSPISGHRSVSWYQQTPGQGLQFLFEYFSETQRNKGNFPGRFSGRQFSNSRSEMNVSTLELGDSALYLCASSLAELALRPSTDTQYFGPGTRLTVL.

The chain joins TRBV6-4 to TRBJ1-1; 7 bases align to TRBD1. Unmatched junction bases numbered 15, after V lost 10 bases and J lost 1 base. The germline V gene has CDR1 MRHNA and CDR2 SNTAGT. The CDR3 is 16 residues long. This chain's CDR3 is CATGMSGGARNTEAFF. CDR3 DNA sequence: TGTGCCACCGGGATGTCAGGGGGTGCTAGGAACACTGAAGCTTTCTTT.

This chain joins TRBV2 and TRBJ2-1, with 8 bases lining up with TRBD2. CDR1 SNHLY and CDR2 FYNNEI come from the germline V gene. The CDR3 totals 11 residues. V dropped 11 bases and J dropped 12; count of bases not matched to a gene: 9. The CDR3 bases are TGTGCCGGGACCAGCGGGAGCCGGCAGTTCTTC. It specifies CAGTSGSRQFF.

The chain's CDR3 is CASSLERIGGSLETQYF. The CDR3 nucleotides read TGTGCCAGCAGCTTAGAAAGGATCGGCGGGAGTTTGGAGACCCAGTACTTC. This chain connects TRBV11-2 to TRBJ2-5; 7 bases are a match to TRBD2. This CDR3 region has 17 residues. In germline, CDR1 is SGHAT, CDR2 FQNNGV. V shed 0 bases and J 5 bases; nucleotides not matched to a gene: 12.

V is TRBV7-9 and J is TRBJ2-5, with 7 positions matching TRBD2. The CDR3 spans 14 residues. Germline trimming cut 11 bases from V and 14 bases from J; bases unmatched to any gene: 23. Germline CDR1 and CDR2: SEHNR and FQNEAQ (reference sequence). The CDR3: CASTEGLRAGASYF. CDR3 DNA sequence: TGTGCCTCTACTGAGGGACTCCGGGCGGGAGCCTCTTACTTC.

The genes are TRBV7-9 and TRBJ2-5, with 7 nucleotides matching TRBD2. CDR1 and CDR2 (germline): SEHNR, FQNEAQ (reference sequence). This CDR3 comprises 16 residues. V gave up 5 bases and J gave up 5 bases; unmatched junction bases: 14. Here the CDR3 DNA reads TGTGCCAGCAGCCCTCGTGTAGCGGGCCCTGGGGAGACCCAGTACTTC. Protein product: CASSPRVAGPGETQYF.

This chain joins TRBV28 and TRBJ2-3, with 7 bases identical to TRBD1. The length of the CDR3 is 18 residues. Per the germline V gene, CDR1 is MDHEN and CDR2 is SYDVKM. The J segment lost 0 bases and the V segment lost 10 bases, leaving 19 bases of the junction unmatched. In DNA form, the CDR3 reads TGTGCCACCCTCGGCGGACAGGTCCTACGTACTAGCACAGATACGCAGTATTTT. As protein: CATLGGQVLRTSTDTQYF.

The V and J genes are TRBV11-2 and TRBJ2-1; no firm D call. This CDR3 comprises 19 residues. Trimming removed 3 bases from V and 0 bases from J, with 21 bases in between. The germline gives CDR1 SGHAT, CDR2 FQNNGV. The CDR3 loop is CASSLGLGTVRSSYNEQFF. The CDR3 region has the DNA TGTGCCAGCAGCTTGGGTCTGGGAACGGTCAGGAGCTCCTACAATGAGCAGTTCTTC.

In this sample, this clone turned up once. The V call is TRBV27, the J call TRBJ2-7; maybe TRBD2 (6 bases). The CDR3 contains 16 residues. Germline V lookup: CDR1 MNHEY, CDR2 SMNVEV (reference sequence). V was clipped by 0 bases and J by 3 bases, with 15 bases between them. The CDR3 sequence is CASSLSSSATHYEQYF. The CDR3 DNA follows: TGTGCCAGCAGTTTATCGTCTAGCGCGACCCACTACGAGCAGTACTTC.

This clone was picked up one time. The J gene is TRBJ2-5, the V gene TRBV28, with D possibly TRBD1 on 5 matching bases. Between the trimmed V and J ends, which lost 3 bases and 0 bases, there was a span of 8 bases. The CDR3 sequence is 14 residues long. Germline CDR1 is MDHEN and CDR2 is SYDVKM. CDR3 sequence reads: CASSFRANQETQYF. The DNA for the CDR3 is TGTGCCAGCAGTTTCAGGGCAAACCAAGAGACCCAGTACTTC.

As for this clone: Germline and junction disagree at one end, which may indicate a read error. The V gene is TRBV11-1, the J gene TRBJ2-1; weak D call: TRBD1 (5 bases). The CDR3 length is 15 residues. Germline loops: CDR1 SGHAT, CDR2 FQDESV (reference sequence). CDR3 DNA sequence: TGTGCCAGCAGTTCCCCCCGGGCTGAGGACAAGGAGCAGTTCTTC. It translates to CASSSPRAEDKEQFF.

This sequence joins TRBV6-5 and TRBJ2-7; the D gene is possibly TRBD1 (6 bases). CDR3 length: 13 residues. Germline CDR1 is MNHEY and CDR2 is SVGAGI. Trimming left V 6 bases short and J 6 bases short, with 15 bases between. This CDR3 is CASREQGRGEQYF. In DNA form, the CDR3 reads TGTGCCAGCAGAGAACAGGGTCGAGGCGAGCAGTACTTC.

The chain carries TRBV7-6 and TRBJ1-3; D perhaps matches TRBD1 (6 bases). The CDR3 runs to 16 residues. CDR1 SGHVS and CDR2 FNYEAQ come from the germline V gene. Trimming left V 5 bases short and J 0 bases short, with 14 bases between. CDR3 nucleotides: TGTGCCAGCAGCGTCCGGGACACCCGCTCTGGAAACACCATATATTTT. This codes for CASSVRDTRSGNTIYF.

In its sample, this clone was seen once. The chain recombines TRBV6-5 with TRBJ2-7; 14 bases are a match to TRBD2. Per germline, CDR1 MNHEY and CDR2 SVGAGI. The CDR3 has 15 amino acids. V lost 5 bases to trimming and J lost 5 bases; unmatched junction nucleotides: 5. The CDR3 spells CASSGGLAGGHEQYF. Written as DNA, the CDR3 is TGTGCCAGCAGTGGCGGACTAGCGGGAGGCCACGAGCAGTACTTC.

The rearrangement uses TRBV10-3 and TRBJ2-7; D is ambiguous. V shed 6 bases and J shed 5 bases, with 8 bases lying between them. Germline V CDR1 and CDR2: ENHRY, SYGVKD. The CDR3 runs to 11 residues. The CDR3 region has the DNA TGTGCCATCAGCCCCCCGGACGAGCAGTACTTC. It encodes CAISPPDEQYF.

The rearrangement joins TRBV10-1 to TRBJ2-1; TRBD2 is a possible D gene (5 bases). Germline CDR1 is WNHNN and CDR2 is SYGVQD (reference sequence). V lost 0 bases to trimming and J lost 5 bases, with 20 bases between them. The CDR3 contains 18 residues. The DNA of the CDR3 is TGCGCCAGCAGTGAGTCGAAGACTATTGATCCGCGGGACAATGAGCAGTTCTTC. It specifies CASSESKTIDPRDNEQFF.

The chain is built from TRBV27 and TRBJ1-5; D is possibly TRBD1 (5 bases). The CDR3 spans 13 residues. Germline CDR1 MNHEY, CDR2 SMNVEV (reference sequence). V was shortened by 6 bases and J by 5 bases, with 11 bases between the two germline ends. DNA for the CDR3: TGTGCCAGCAGCCCCACGGGGGATCAGCCCCAGCATTTT. Translated: CASSPTGDQPQHF.

The rearrangement links TRBV19 to TRBJ2-5; D unclear. Trimming left V 2 bases short and J 2 bases short, with 9 bases between. Germline-derived CDR1 and CDR2 are LNHDA and SQIVND (reference sequence). The CDR3 spans 14 residues. The DNA for the CDR3 is TGTGCCAGTAGTATACCGGGTCCACAAGAGACCCAGTACTTC. Translating it yields CASSIPGPQETQYF.

This clone was detected a few times. The same CDR3 is also encoded by other DNA sequences in this sample. The J gene is TRBJ1-5, the V gene TRBV19, with TRBD1 matching over 7 bases. Germline V gene sequence: CDR1 LNHDA, CDR2 SQIVND (reference sequence). J gave up 4 bases and V 3 bases, and 3 bases lay outside the gene matches. The CDR3 is made up of 14 amino acids. The CDR3 loop reads CASSIRDSNQPQHF. DNA for the CDR3: TGTGCCAGTAGTATCAGGGACAGTAATCAGCCCCAGCATTTT.

This sequence joins TRBV12-5 and TRBJ2-7; D is unresolved. CDR1 and CDR2 (germline): LGHNT, FRNRAP. CDR3 size: 13 residues. V shed 3 bases and J shed 4 bases, with 10 bases lying between them. DNA for the CDR3: TGTGCTAGTGGTTTTGACCTAGGTTACGAGCAGTACTTC. It is translated as CASGFDLGYEQYF.

V usage is TRBV10-3 and J usage is TRBJ2-3, with D maybe TRBD1 (6 bases). The V and J ends lost 5 bases and 1 base respectively, with 13 bases between them. The germline CDR1 and CDR2 sequences are ENHRY and SYGVKD. The CDR3 covers 15 residues. The CDR3 sequence: CAISSDSLGTDTQYF. CDR3 DNA sequence: TGTGCCATCAGTTCGGACAGTCTTGGCACAGATACGCAGTATTTT.

This rearrangement joins TRBV7-3 to TRBJ1-1; D not resolved. Trimming removed 6 bases at V and 0 bases at J, with 8 bases between. The CDR3 sequence is 13 residues long. Per the germline V gene, CDR1 is SGHTA and CDR2 is FQGTGA. The CDR3 loop is CASSYSLNTEAFF. The CDR3, as DNA: TGTGCCAGCAGTTATTCTTTGAACACTGAAGCTTTCTTT.

The chain has TRBV5-8 and TRBJ2-7; possible D gene TRBD1, 5 bases. Per germline, CDR1 SGHTS and CDR2 YDEGEE. This CDR3 comprises 13 residues. V was trimmed by 2 bases and J by 5 bases, leaving 11 bases between them. CDR3 nucleotides: TGTGCCAGCAGCTTTAGGGGCGCCCACGAGCAGTACTTC. It encodes CASSFRGAHEQYF.

The chain uses TRBV19 and TRBJ2-7; D gene unclear. Trimming pared 9 bases from V and 2 bases from J, leaving 26 bases between. The germline CDR1 and CDR2 sequences are LNHDA and SQIVND (reference sequence). The CDR3 is 17 residues long. CDR3: CASLPSAGGEVPYEQYF. The DNA of the CDR3 is TGTGCCAGCCTCCCTTCAGCCGGCGGAGAGGTACCCTACGAGCAGTACTTC.